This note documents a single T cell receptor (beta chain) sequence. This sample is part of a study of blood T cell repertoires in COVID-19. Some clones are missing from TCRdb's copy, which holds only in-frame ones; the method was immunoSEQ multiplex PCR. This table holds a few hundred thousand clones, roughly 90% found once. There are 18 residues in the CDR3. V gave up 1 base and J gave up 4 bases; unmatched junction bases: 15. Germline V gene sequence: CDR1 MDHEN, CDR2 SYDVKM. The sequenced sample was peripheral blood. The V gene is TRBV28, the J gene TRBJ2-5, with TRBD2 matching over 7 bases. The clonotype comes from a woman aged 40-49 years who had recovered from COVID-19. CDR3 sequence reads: CASSLSVSAAGVSETQYF. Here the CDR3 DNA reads TGTGCCAGCAGTTTATCGGTTTCTGCGGCGGGAGTATCAGAGACCCAGTACTTC. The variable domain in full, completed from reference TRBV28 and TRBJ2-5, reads DVKVTQSSRYLVKRTGEKVFLECVQDMDHENMFWYRQDPGLGLRLIYFSYDVKMKEKGDIPEGYSVSREKKERFSLILESASTNQTSMYLCASSLSVSAAGVSETQYFGPGTRLLVL.